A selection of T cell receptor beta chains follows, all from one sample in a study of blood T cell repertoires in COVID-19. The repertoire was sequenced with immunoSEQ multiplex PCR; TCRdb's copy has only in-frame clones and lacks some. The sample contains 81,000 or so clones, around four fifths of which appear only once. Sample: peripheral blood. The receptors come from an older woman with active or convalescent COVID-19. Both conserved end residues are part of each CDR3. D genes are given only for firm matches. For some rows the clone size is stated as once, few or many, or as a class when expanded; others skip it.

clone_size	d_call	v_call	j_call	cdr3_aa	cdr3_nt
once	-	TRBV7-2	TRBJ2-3	CASTPWRGNPDTQYF	TGTGCCAGCACCCCCTGGCGGGGAAATCCAGATACGCAGTATTTT
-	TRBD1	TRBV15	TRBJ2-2	CATSRDRGGRTGELFF	TGTGCCACCAGCAGGGATAGAGGGGGCCGAACCGGGGAGCTGTTTTTT
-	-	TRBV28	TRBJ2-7	CASSQRESYEQYF	TGTGCCAGCAGTCAGAGGGAATCCTACGAGCAGTACTTC
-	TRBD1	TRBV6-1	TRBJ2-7	CASSAEYGTGENYEQYF	TGTGCCAGCAGTGCAGAATACGGGACAGGGGAGAACTACGAGCAGTACTTC
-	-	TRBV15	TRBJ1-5	CATSRDSGIDQPQHF	TGTGCCACCAGCAGAGATTCGGGGATCGATCAGCCCCAGCATTTT
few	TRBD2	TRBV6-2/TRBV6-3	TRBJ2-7	CASSYFRLAGESSYEQYF	TGTGCCAGCAGTTACTTCCGGCTAGCGGGGGAAAGCTCCTACGAGCAGTACTTC
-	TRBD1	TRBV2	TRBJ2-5	CASSPGQPKETQYF	TGTGCCAGCAGTCCGGGACAGCCAAAAGAGACCCAGTACTTC
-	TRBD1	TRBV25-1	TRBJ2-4	CASSGTGKLAKNIQYF	TGTGCCAGCAGTGGGACAGGGAAACTAGCCAAAAACATTCAGTACTTC
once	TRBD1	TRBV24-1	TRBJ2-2	CATSDPDRGGTGELFF	TGTGCCACCAGTGACCCGGACAGGGGAGGGACCGGGGAGCTGTTTTTT
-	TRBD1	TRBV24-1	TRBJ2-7	CATSGTGSSYEQYF	TGTGCCACCAGCGGGACAGGGAGCTCCTACGAGCAGTACTTC
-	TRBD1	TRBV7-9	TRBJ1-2	CASSSTGTAGYTF	TGTGCCAGCAGCTCGACCGGGACAGCGGGCTACACCTTC
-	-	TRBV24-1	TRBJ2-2	CATSVSDLNTGELFF	TGTGCCACCAGCGTTTCGGACTTAAACACCGGGGAGCTGTTTTTT
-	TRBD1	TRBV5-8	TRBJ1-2	CASSLGTGFGYGYTF	TGTGCCAGCAGCTTGGGGACAGGGTTTGGCTATGGCTACACCTTC
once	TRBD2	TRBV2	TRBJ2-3	CASRPNWTSGRTDTQYF	TGTGCCAGCAGGCCGAACTGGACTAGCGGGCGCACAGATACGCAGTATTTT
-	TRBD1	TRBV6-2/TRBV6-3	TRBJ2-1	CASSTKDYRGQGLPTGQQFF	TGTGCCAGCAGTACCAAAGACTACCGTGGACAGGGCCTCCCTACGGGGCAGCAGTTCTTC
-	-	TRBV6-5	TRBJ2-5	CASSYPMAAGPETQYF	TGTGCCAGCAGTTACCCAATGGCGGCAGGGCCAGAGACCCAGTACTTC
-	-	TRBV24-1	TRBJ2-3	CATSDPGTGTDTQYF	TGTGCCACCAGTGATCCCGGGACTGGCACAGATACGCAGTATTTT
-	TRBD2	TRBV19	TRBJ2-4	CASSILAGGAKNIQYF	TGTGCCAGTAGTATATTAGCGGGGGGTGCCAAAAACATTCAGTACTTC
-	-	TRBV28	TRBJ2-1	CASSLVGSYNEQFF	TGTGCCAGCAGTTTGGTCGGCTCCTACAATGAGCAGTTCTTC
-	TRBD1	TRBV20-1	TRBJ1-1	CSAAQGEEAFF	TGCAGTGCCGCTCAGGGGGAGGAAGCTTTCTTT
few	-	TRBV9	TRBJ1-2	CASSVRAPGIDGYTF	TGTGCCAGCAGCGTTCGAGCCCCGGGAATTGATGGCTACACCTTC
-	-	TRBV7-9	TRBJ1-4	CASSEGVGNEKLFF	TGTGCCAGCAGCGAGGGGGTTGGTAATGAAAAACTGTTTTTT
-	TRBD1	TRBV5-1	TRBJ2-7	CASSYAPGQDYEQYF	TGCGCCAGCAGCTACGCGCCGGGACAGGACTACGAGCAGTACTTC
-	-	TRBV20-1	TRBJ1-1	CSASQGNTEAFF	TGCAGTGCTAGTCAGGGGAACACTGAAGCTTTCTTT
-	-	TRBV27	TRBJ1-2	CASRSRQRYGYTF	TGTGCCAGCAGATCGAGACAGCGCTATGGCTACACCTTC
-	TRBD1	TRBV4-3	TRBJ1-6	CASSLGQGNSPLHF	TGCGCCAGCAGCCTGGGACAGGGAAATTCCCCCCTCCACTTT
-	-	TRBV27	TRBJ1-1	CASRRALSMNTEAFF	TGTGCCAGCAGGCGAGCCCTTTCTATGAACACTGAAGCTTTCTTT
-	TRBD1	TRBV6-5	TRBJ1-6	CASSWGDSKTGSPLHF	TGTGCCAGCAGTTGGGGGGACAGTAAAACAGGTTCACCCCTCCACTTT
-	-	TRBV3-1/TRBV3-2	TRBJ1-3	CASSQGGIYYGNTIYF	TGTGCCAGCAGCCAAGGAGGGATTTACTATGGAAACACCATATATTTT
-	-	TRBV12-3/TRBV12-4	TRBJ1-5	CASRIGRYQPQHF	TGTGCCAGCAGAATAGGGAGATATCAGCCCCAGCATTTT
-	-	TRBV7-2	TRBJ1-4	CASSSMGGTYNEKLFF	TGTGCCAGCAGCTCCATGGGGGGTACCTATAATGAAAAACTGTTTTTT
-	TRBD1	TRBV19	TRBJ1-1	CASQLDRRANTEAFF	TGTGCCAGCCAATTGGACAGGCGGGCGAACACTGAAGCTTTCTTT
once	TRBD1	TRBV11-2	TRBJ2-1	CASSTLRGRTYEQFF	TGTGCCAGCAGCACCCTCAGGGGGCGCACCTATGAGCAGTTCTTC
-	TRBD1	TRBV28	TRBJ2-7	CASSPPGQYEQYF	TGTGCCAGCAGTCCTCCGGGACAGTACGAGCAGTACTTC
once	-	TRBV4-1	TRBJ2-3	CASSQELTGGYNTQYF	TGCGCCAGCAGCCAAGAACTCACGGGGGGCTACAATACGCAGTATTTT
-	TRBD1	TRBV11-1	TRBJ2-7	CASSSSKGTGGLEQYF	TGTGCCAGCAGCTCCTCTAAGGGGACAGGGGGCCTCGAGCAGTACTTT
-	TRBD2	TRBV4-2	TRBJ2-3	CASSQAIAGGRSTDTQYF	TGTGCCAGCAGCCAGGCAATAGCGGGGGGGCGTAGCACAGATACGCAGTATTTT
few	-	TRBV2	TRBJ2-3	CASSETGTSRGDTQYF	TGTGCCAGCAGTGAAACCGGGACATCTCGGGGAGATACGCAGTATTTT
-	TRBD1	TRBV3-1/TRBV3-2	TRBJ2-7	CASSHWDRSYEQYF	TGTGCCAGCAGCCATTGGGACAGAAGCTACGAGCAGTACTTC
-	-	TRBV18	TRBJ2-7	CASSPLSGVDEQYF	TGTGCCAGCTCACCTCTTTCCGGTGTGGACGAGCAGTACTTC
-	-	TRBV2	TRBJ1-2	CASRPTGPYGYTF	TGTGCCAGCAGGCCAACAGGGCCCTATGGCTACACCTTC
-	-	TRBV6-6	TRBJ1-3	CASTNPTSGNTIYF	TGTGCCAGCACCAACCCTACCTCTGGAAACACCATATATTTT
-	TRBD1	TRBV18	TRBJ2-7	CASSPGQGWEQYF	TGTGCCAGCTCACCAGGACAGGGGTGGGAGCAGTACTTC
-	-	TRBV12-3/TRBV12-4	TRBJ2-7	CASSNAGFEQYF	TGTGCCAGCAGCAACGCAGGGTTCGAGCAGTACTTC
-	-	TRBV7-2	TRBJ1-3	CASSLGGKVPIYF	TGTGCCAGCAGCTTAGGAGGGAAGGTGCCCATATATTTT
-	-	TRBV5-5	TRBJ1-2	CASSRENYGYTF	TGTGCCAGCAGCAGGGAGAACTATGGCTACACCTTC
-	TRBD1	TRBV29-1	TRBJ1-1	CSVVGQRNTEAFF	TGCAGCGTTGTGGGACAGAGGAACACTGAAGCTTTCTTT
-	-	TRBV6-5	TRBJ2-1	CASSFRDYNEQFF	TGTGCCAGCAGTTTTCGGGACTACAATGAGCAGTTCTTC
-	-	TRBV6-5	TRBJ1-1	CASSLALGEAFF	TGTGCCAGCAGCCTAGCCCTGGGTGAAGCTTTCTTT
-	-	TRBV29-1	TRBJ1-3	CSVVVSGNTIYF	TGCAGCGTTGTCGTCTCTGGAAACACCATATATTTT
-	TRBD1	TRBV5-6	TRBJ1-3	CASSAQGAGNTIYF	TGTGCCAGCAGCGCACAGGGGGCTGGAAACACCATATATTTT
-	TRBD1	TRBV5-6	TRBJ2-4	CASSLGQGDSIQYF	TGTGCCAGCAGCTTGGGACAGGGTGATAGCATTCAGTACTTC
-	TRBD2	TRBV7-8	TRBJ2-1	CASSHNSQGGEFF	TGTGCCAGCAGCCATAATAGTCAGGGAGGGGAGTTCTTC
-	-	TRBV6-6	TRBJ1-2	CASSYPGGSYGYTF	TGTGCCAGCAGTTACCCGGGGGGGAGCTATGGCTACACCTTC
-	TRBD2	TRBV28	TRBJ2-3	CASSFLSAGGFTDTQYF	TGTGCCAGCAGTTTTCTCTCCGCGGGGGGGTTCACAGATACGCAGTATTTT
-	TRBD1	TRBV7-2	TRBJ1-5	CASSSRDRVGGQPQHF	TGTGCCAGCAGCTCTAGAGACAGGGTAGGGGGGCAGCCCCAGCATTTT